A selection of T cell receptor beta chains follows, all from one sample in a study of blood T cell repertoires in COVID-19. Produced via immunoSEQ multiplex PCR; TCRdb's table is partial and in-frame only. The sample comprises 30,000 to 45,000 clones, around nine tenths of which are singletons, and around 20% rests with the top ten. The sample taken for sequencing was peripheral blood. These receptors all stem from a man between 65 and 85 years old with acute or convalescent COVID-19. Both conserved end residues are part of each CDR3. Only some rows state a clone size, as once, few, many or a class for expanded clones.

j_call clone_size v_call cdr3_aa
TRBJ2-7 . TRBV5-1 CASGETSEYEQYF
TRBJ2-7 . TRBV19 CASSIAGGSSYEQYF
TRBJ1-4 . TRBV20-1 CSAAPREKLFF
TRBJ1-5 . TRBV19 CASSPQSRSQHF
TRBJ2-3 . TRBV3-1/TRBV3-2 CASSRKVGGTDTQYF
TRBJ1-1 few TRBV2 CASSVQGNEAFF
TRBJ2-2 . TRBV6-5 CASEKGGATGELFF
TRBJ1-6 . TRBV6-2/TRBV6-3 CASSRQGTTPLHF
TRBJ1-2 . TRBV19 CASSSPGLYGYTF
TRBJ2-2 . TRBV5-6 CASGANRIKAGELFF
TRBJ1-2 . TRBV4-1 CASSQPGRGRLNYGYTF
TRBJ2-7 . TRBV3-1/TRBV3-2 CASSQQTGAYEQYF
TRBJ1-1 few TRBV11-2 CASSLVAGGGNTEAFF
TRBJ1-5 . TRBV6-5 CASWVSREQPQHF
TRBJ1-6 few TRBV4-3 CASSQGTAPQDSPLHF
TRBJ1-2 . TRBV5-6 CASSPDRNYGYTF
TRBJ2-5 . TRBV5-1 CASSFPGFQETQYF
TRBJ2-3 . TRBV28 CASSFRGADTQYF
TRBJ1-5 . TRBV27 CASSPRVSQPQHF
TRBJ1-2 . TRBV7-9 CASSLDRGYGYTF
TRBJ2-4 . TRBV4-3 CASSQQPGLAGDDGSAKNIQYF
TRBJ2-3 . TRBV5-4 CASSLGAGGYTDTQYF